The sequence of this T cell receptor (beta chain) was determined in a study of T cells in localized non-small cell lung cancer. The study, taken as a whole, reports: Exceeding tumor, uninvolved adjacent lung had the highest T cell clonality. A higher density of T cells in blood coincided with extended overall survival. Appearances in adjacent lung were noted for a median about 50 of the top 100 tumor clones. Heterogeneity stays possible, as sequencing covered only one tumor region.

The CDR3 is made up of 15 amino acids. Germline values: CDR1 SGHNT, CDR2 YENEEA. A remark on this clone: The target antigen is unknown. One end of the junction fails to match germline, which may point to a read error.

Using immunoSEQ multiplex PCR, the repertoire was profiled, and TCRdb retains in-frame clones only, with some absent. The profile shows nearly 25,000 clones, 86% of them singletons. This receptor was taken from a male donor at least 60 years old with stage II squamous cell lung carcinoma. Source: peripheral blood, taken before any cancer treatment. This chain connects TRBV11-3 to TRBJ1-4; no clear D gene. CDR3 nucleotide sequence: TGTGCCATCAGCTCTTCGCCGAGGGTAAATGAAAAACTGTTTTTT. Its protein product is CAISSSPRVNEKLFF.